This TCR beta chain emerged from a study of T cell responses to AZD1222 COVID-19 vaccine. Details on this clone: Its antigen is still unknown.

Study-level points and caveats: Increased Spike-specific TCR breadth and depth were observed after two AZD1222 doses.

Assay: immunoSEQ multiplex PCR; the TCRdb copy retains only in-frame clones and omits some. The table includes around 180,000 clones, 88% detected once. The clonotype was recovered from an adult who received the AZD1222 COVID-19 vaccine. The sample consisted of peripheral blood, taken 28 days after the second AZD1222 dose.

The CDR3 spells CASSAGQGARETQYF. In DNA, the CDR3 is TGTGCCAGCAGCGCGGGACAGGGGGCTAGGGAGACCCAGTACTTC. V and J are TRBV5-4 and TRBJ2-5; TRBD1 aligns across 12 bases. The CDR3 is 15 residues long. The J segment lost 5 bases and the V segment lost 4 bases, leaving 6 bases of the junction unmatched. Germline lookup yields CDR1 SGHNT and CDR2 YYREEE (reference sequence).